Sequencing of this T cell receptor beta chain was carried out in a study of Graves' ophthalmopathy and Graves' hyperthyroidism. The sample holds many counts of this clonotype. Scientists amplified the TCR beta CDR3 regions from RNA transcripts. An initial RT-PCR round employing HTBI primers preceded a second-round multiplex PCR. TCRdb reprocessed the multiplex PCR reads via MiXCR and lists one record per CDR3 protein. The sample lists about 500,000 distinct CDR3 sequences, under 45% occurring once. Germline loops: CDR1 MGHDK, CDR2 SYGVNS. The CDR3 loop spans 14 amino acids. The V gene end was trimmed by 8 bases and the J gene end by 7 bases; junction bases not matched to a gene: 11.

Sequencing was done on a sample of peripheral blood or thyroid tissue (not recorded which). The TCR was taken from an adult man with Graves' hyperthyroidism. The chain is built from TRBV25-1 and TRBJ1-1, with TRBD1 matching over 9 bases. CDR3 loop: CASGRRDREDEAFF. DNA of the CDR3: TGTGCCAGCGGTCGGAGGGACAGGGAAGATGAAGCTTTCTTT.